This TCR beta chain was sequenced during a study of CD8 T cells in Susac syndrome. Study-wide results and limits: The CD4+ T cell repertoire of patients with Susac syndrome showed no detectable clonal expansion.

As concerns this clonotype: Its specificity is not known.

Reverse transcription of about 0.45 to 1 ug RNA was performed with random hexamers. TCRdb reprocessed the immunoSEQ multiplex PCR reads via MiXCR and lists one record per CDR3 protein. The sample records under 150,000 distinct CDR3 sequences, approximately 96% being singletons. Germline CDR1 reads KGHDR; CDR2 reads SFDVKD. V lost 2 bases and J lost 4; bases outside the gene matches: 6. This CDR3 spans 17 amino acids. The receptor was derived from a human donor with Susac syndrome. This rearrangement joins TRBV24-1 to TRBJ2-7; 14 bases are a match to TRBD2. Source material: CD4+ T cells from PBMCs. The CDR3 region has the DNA TGTGCCACCAGTGATTCTGGGACTAGCGGGAGTATTTACGAGCAGTACTTC. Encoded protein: CATSDSGTSGSIYEQYF.